Below, one TCR beta chain is given with its context. This record comes from a study of blood T cells in healthy people across ages. Each donor was a healthy Caucasian individual from Russia, aged roughly 6 to 100. A sample-barcoded 5' primer and a J-beta primer mix were used in a second PCR of about 7 to 12 cycles. All cDNA molecules were each tagged by a template-switch adaptor with 12 random nucleotides. One entry per CDR3 protein, called by TCRdb with MiXCR from the 5' RACE reads. Of 780,000 or so distinct CDR3 sequences in the sample, about 25% were seen once. This CDR3 contains 16 residues. Germline lookup yields CDR1 SGHTA and CDR2 FQGNSA. These records were also assigned to another study, of T cells of mothers and their children. That paper notes: The study found slightly higher but non-significant overlap in related versus unrelated mother-child pairs.

The genes are TRBV7-2 and TRBJ2-1, with 7 bases fitting TRBD1. The end of the DNA fits TRBJ2-7 better, so the J call may be wrong. This receptor was identified in a boy under 18 in good health. The sequencing sample was made of blood. CDR3 in DNA: TGTGCCAGCAGCCCCAAGCGACAGGGTTTCTCCTACGAGCAGTACTTC. Encoded protein: CASSPKRQGFSYEQYF.